Listed here are 28 T cell receptor beta chains from one sample, sequenced in a study of blood T cells in healthy people across ages. The second PCR ran about 6 to 12 cycles with a sample-barcoded 5' primer and J-beta primers. In TCRdb, the 5' RACE reads were re-called with MiXCR into one record per CDR3 protein. The repertoire has about 1,500,000 distinct CDR3 sequences, roughly 40% of them found once; the top ten carry approximately 7.9%. The source material was blood. The receptors derive from a woman younger than 30 in good health.

This clonotype appeared a few times. CDR3 coding DNA: TGCAGTGCCCTGGGACTAGCGGAAAACTTACAAGAGACCCAGTACTTC. Translation: CSALGLAENLQETQYF. V usage is TRBV20-1 and J usage is TRBJ2-5; 11 bases fit TRBD2. V shed 6 bases and J 2 bases; nucleotides not matched to a gene: 11. Germline lookup yields CDR1 DFQATT and CDR2 SNEGSKA (reference sequence). CDR3 length: 16 amino acids.

J is TRBJ2-3 and V is TRBV2; D not certain. The CDR3 has 15 residues. CDR1 and CDR2 from the germline V gene are SNHLY and FYNNEI. Trimming pared 6 bases from V and 3 bases from J, leaving 16 bases between. The CDR3 reads CASSLRRLTTDTQYF. CDR3 bases: TGTGCCAGCAGCTTACGGAGACTTACAACAGATACGCAGTATTTT.

CDR3 coding DNA: TGCGCCAGCAGCCAAGAAACAGGGGGCTTAGTCGGGGAGCTGTTTTTT. This encodes CASSQETGGLVGELFF. The chain recombines TRBV4-1 with TRBJ2-2; 9 bases map to TRBD1. The germline gives CDR1 MGHRA, CDR2 YSYEKL. The CDR3 length is 16 residues. Trimming cost V 0 bases and J 7 bases; bases outside gene matches: 6.

This clonotype showed up just a few times. This chain joins TRBV6-6 and TRBJ2-1; TRBD2 aligns across 8 bases. The CDR3 has 16 amino acids. Germline assignment: CDR1 MNHNY and CDR2 SVGAGI (reference sequence). Trimming removed 6 bases from V and 0 bases from J; junction bases left unmatched: 7. DNA for the CDR3: TGTGCCAGCAGACCCCAGCGGGAGAGCTCCTACAATGAGCAGTTCTTC. Translated, it gives CASRPQRESSYNEQFF.

V gene TRBV7-2 combines with J gene TRBJ2-1; maybe TRBD1 (5 bases). This CDR3 region has 14 residues. CDR1 and CDR2 (germline): SGHTA, FQGNSA. V dropped 2 bases and J dropped 4 bases, with 9 bases sitting between them. The CDR3 sequence is CASSLIGVYNEQFF. In DNA form, the CDR3 reads TGTGCCAGCAGCTTAATAGGGGTGTACAATGAGCAGTTCTTC.

The chain joins TRBV20-1 to TRBJ1-1; the D is unclear. CDR1 DFQATT and CDR2 SNEGSKA come from the germline V gene (reference sequence). The CDR3 has 11 amino acids. Trimming cost V 3 bases and J 6 bases, with 8 bases left between them. DNA for the CDR3: TGCAGTGCTAGTTCCGGGGCTGAAGCTTTCTTT. This gives the protein CSASSGAEAFF.

The rearrangement links TRBV20-1 to TRBJ1-5; TRBD1 agrees at 10 bases. Germline lookup yields CDR1 DFQATT and CDR2 SNEGSKA (reference sequence). The CDR3 contains 18 residues. V dropped 0 bases and J dropped 1; count of bases not matched to a gene: 9. DNA of the CDR3: TGCAGTGCTAGAGATTCCGGGACAGGGGTGGTGAGCAATCAGCCCCAGCATTTT. Translation gives CSARDSGTGVVSNQPQHF.

The chain recombines TRBV10-3 with TRBJ2-1, with D possibly called TRBD1 or TRBD2 (5 bases each). The CDR3 sequence is 15 residues long. Trimming took off 2 bases at V and 3 bases at J, with 11 bases between the two ends. CDR1 and CDR2 (germline): ENHRY, SYGVKD. The CDR3: CAISEAGSIYNEQFF. In DNA, the CDR3 is TGTGCCATCAGTGAGGCAGGGAGTATCTACAATGAGCAGTTCTTC.

This chain links TRBV28 with TRBJ1-1, with D unresolved. The CDR3 runs to 11 residues. Trimming pared 6 bases from V and 10 bases from J, leaving 12 bases between. Germline values: CDR1 MDHEN, CDR2 SYDVKM. The CDR3 is CASSATLGAFF. The CDR3 nucleotides are TGTGCCAGCAGCGCAACCCTTGGAGCTTTCTTT.

This clonotype occurred a few times. V gene TRBV27 combines with J gene TRBJ2-4, with no clear D. The end of the DNA aligns better with TRBJ2-7, so the J call may be wrong. This CDR3 is 13 amino acids long. CDR1 is MNHEY and CDR2 is SMNVEV in the germline V gene (reference sequence). Written as DNA, the CDR3 is TGTGCCAGCAGTTTAGGGATGACCTACGAGCAGTACTTC. It codes for CASSLGMTYEQYF.

The chain links TRBV20-1 to TRBJ2-7; D is tentatively TRBD1 or TRBD2 (5 bases each). V gave up 0 bases and J gave up 7 bases, with 13 bases separating them. Germline V CDR1 and CDR2: DFQATT, SNEGSKA (reference sequence). This CDR3 spans 13 amino acids. CDR3: CSARDAWGGEQYF. The CDR3 DNA is TGCAGTGCTAGAGATGCTTGGGGCGGGGAGCAGTACTTC.

The gene calls are TRBV10-3 and TRBJ1-1; no firm D call. With 11 bases removed from V and 2 bases from J, the gap between germline ends came to 15 bases. From germline, CDR1 is ENHRY and CDR2 SYGVKD. The CDR3 length is 13 residues. This CDR3 reads CAVGLGGNTEAFF. The CDR3 bases are TGTGCCGTAGGTTTAGGAGGAAACACTGAAGCTTTCTTT.

Worth noting for this clonotype: At one boundary the junction diverges from the germline segment, which might be a read error. This chain connects TRBV5-1 to TRBJ2-1, with unresolved D. This CDR3 comprises 16 residues. Per the germline V gene, CDR1 is SGHRS and CDR2 is YFSETQ. CDR3 in amino acids: CAGSLGPISSYNEQFF. The CDR3 DNA reads TGCGCCGGCAGCTTGGGCCCGATAAGCTCCTACAATGAGCAGTTCTTC.

The rearrangement links TRBV10-3 to TRBJ2-2, with D possibly TRBD1 on 6 matching bases. Germline-derived CDR1 and CDR2 are ENHRY and SYGVKD. V lost 6 bases, J lost 2 bases, and 13 bases lay in between. CDR3 size: 15 residues. The CDR3 DNA reads as TGTGCCATCAGCCCCGGACAGAGCAACACCGGGGAGCTGTTTTTT. Its protein is CAISPGQSNTGELFF.

This sequence joins TRBV3-1 and TRBJ2-1; the D is unclear. Germline-derived CDR1 and CDR2 are LGHDT and YNNKEL (reference sequence). The CDR3 length is 17 residues. V dropped 3 bases and J dropped 6 bases, with 21 bases sitting between them. The CDR3 loop reads CASSQESRVSAGNEQFF. In DNA form, the CDR3 reads TGTGCCAGCAGCCAGGAATCCCGGGTCTCCGCCGGCAATGAGCAGTTCTTC.

J is TRBJ2-5 and V is TRBV7-8, with D perhaps matching TRBD2 (6 bases). Germline values: CDR1 SGHVS, CDR2 FQNEAQ. The V end was cut by 3 bases, the J end by 5 bases, with 25 bases between. This CDR3 region has 18 residues. Here the CDR3 DNA reads TGTGCCAGCAGCTTCAGACCGAGGGGACTCACCCAATGGGAGACCCAGTACTTC. It encodes CASSFRPRGLTQWETQYF. The entire variable domain, with the rest obtained from reference TRBV7-8 and TRBJ2-5, is as follows: GAGVSQSPRYKVAKRGQDVALRCDPISGHVSLFWYQQALGQGPEFLTYFQNEAQLDKSGLPSDRFFAERPEGSVSTLKIQRTQQEDSAVYLCASSFRPRGLTQWETQYFGPGTRLLVL.

As DNA, the CDR3 is TGTGCCATCAGTGAGCCCGTGGGCACAAGTTCTAGCACAGATACGCAGTATTTT. It encodes CAISEPVGTSSSTDTQYF. This chain links TRBV10-3 with TRBJ2-3; unclear D gene. This CDR3 comprises 18 residues. The germline V gene encodes CDR1 ENHRY and CDR2 SYGVKD. V lost 2 bases, J lost 0 bases, and 18 bases lay in between.

This clonotype turned up a few times. This CDR3 is CASSEAGTGHYNEQFF. The CDR3 nucleotides read TGTGCCAGCAGTGAAGCGGGCACAGGCCACTACAATGAGCAGTTCTTC. This rearrangement joins TRBV2 to TRBJ2-1; tentative D call: TRBD1 (5 bases). Trimming removed 0 bases at V and 3 bases at J, with 12 bases between. The CDR3 covers 16 residues. Germline V lookup: CDR1 SNHLY, CDR2 FYNNEI.

The chain recombines TRBV6-1 with TRBJ1-2; D is unresolved. The CDR3 extends over 13 amino acids. Germline values: CDR1 MNHNS, CDR2 SASEGT. V lost 3 bases, J lost 8 bases, and 13 bases lay in between. The CDR3 DNA follows: TGTGCCAGCAGTGAGGACGGCCTAGAAGGCTACACCTTC. Residues: CASSEDGLEGYTF.

The chain combines TRBV20-1 with TRBJ2-7; unclear D gene. Looked up from germline, CDR1 is DFQATT and CDR2 is SNEGSKA (reference sequence). V was shortened by 0 bases and J by 1 base, with 10 bases between the two germline ends. This CDR3 has 14 residues. CDR3 loop: CSARDPLHSYEQYF. CDR3 in DNA: TGCAGTGCTAGAGATCCCCTGCATTCCTACGAGCAGTACTTC.

The chain is built from TRBV7-8 and TRBJ1-4, with no clear D. V was cut by 5 bases and J by 7 bases, with 17 bases left in between. The CDR3 covers 15 residues. The germline V gene has CDR1 SGHVS and CDR2 FQNEAQ. The CDR3, as DNA: TGTGCCAGCAGCCCGTCCGTTTGGGGAGGTGAAAAACTGTTTTTT. This translates into CASSPSVWGGEKLFF.

The chain links TRBV5-1 to TRBJ2-7; the D is unclear. The CDR3 totals 15 residues. CDR1 is SGHRS, CDR2 YFSETQ, per germline. V lost 0 bases, J lost 1 base, and 11 bases lay in between. For the CDR3, the DNA is TGCGCCAGCAGCTTGGAAGCGACTGCATCCTACGAGCAGTACTTC. Translated: CASSLEATASYEQYF.

The chain is built from TRBV9 and TRBJ2-3, with D unresolved. With 8 bases removed from V and 0 bases from J, the gap between germline ends came to 10 bases. The CDR3 consists of 13 residues. Germline loops: CDR1 SGDLS, CDR2 YYNGEE. CDR3 nucleotide sequence: TGTGCCAGTGCCCGAGCTAGCACAGATACGCAGTATTTT. This encodes CASARASTDTQYF.

This chain uses TRBV6-1 with TRBJ2-4; D is perhaps TRBD2 (6 bases). CDR3 length: 18 amino acids. CDR1 and CDR2 from the germline V gene are MNHNS and SASEGT. Trimming pared 3 bases from V and 7 bases from J, leaving 25 bases between. CDR3 sequence: CASSDSVVGGAWWNIQYF. The CDR3 nucleotides read TGTGCCAGCAGTGATTCGGTCGTCGGGGGAGCTTGGTGGAACATTCAGTACTTC.

This chain connects TRBV10-2 to TRBJ2-1; TRBD2 matches 8 bases. Looked up from germline, CDR1 is WSHSY and CDR2 is SAAADI. V lost 6 bases, J lost 7 bases, and 17 bases stayed unmatched. The CDR3 covers 17 residues. The CDR3 region is CASRTRSSGPPMNEQFF. The CDR3 region has the DNA TGCGCCAGCAGAACAAGGTCTAGCGGGCCCCCTATGAATGAGCAGTTCTTC.

The table lists this clonotype with a few counts. The chain has TRBV6-2 or TRBV6-3 and TRBJ2-7, with D uncertain. CDR3 length equals 12 residues. Trimming stripped 2 bases from V and 6 bases from J, with 8 bases between. Germline lookup yields CDR1 MNHEY and CDR2 SVGEGT. CDR3: CASSYVSVEQYF. For the CDR3, the DNA is TGTGCCAGCAGTTACGTTTCCGTCGAGCAGTACTTC.

With regard to this clonotype: Just one base apart from a much larger clone, this may be a read error. The chain recombines TRBV20-1 with TRBJ2-5; possibly TRBD1 or TRBD2 for D (6 bases each). Matching the DNA end better, TRBJ2-7 makes the J call doubtful. In germline, CDR1 is DFQATT, CDR2 SNEGSKA (reference sequence). This CDR3 spans 18 amino acids. CDR3 nucleotide sequence: TGCAGTGCTAGAGATGGGATAGTGGGGGGCCCATTCCCAGACGAGCAGTACTTC. As protein: CSARDGIVGGPFPDEQYF.

J is TRBJ1-2 and V is TRBV9, with a possible D match to TRBD1 (6 bases). The V gene lost 9 bases and the J gene lost 4 bases, with 22 bases spanning the gap. The CDR3 covers 15 residues. Germline V CDR1 and CDR2: SGDLS, YYNGEE. The CDR3 here is CATPTGWVFGYGYTF. CDR3 nucleotides: TGTGCCACACCCACAGGGTGGGTGTTCGGCTATGGCTACACCTTC.